This T cell receptor beta chain emerged from a study of beta chain features in type 1 diabetes. Across the whole study: Age, gender, cell numbers and subset yield matched between patients and controls. Findings and limits, study-wide: TCRB CDR3 length was moderately but significantly reduced in all four CD4+ subsets of Type 1 diabetes patients. Across patients, naive, central memory and Treg TCRB repertoires exhibited apparently greater similarity than was observed across healthy donors. Equally in patients and controls, shorter templates might have been favored by PCR.

This CDR3 has 13 residues. Trimming left V 7 bases short and J 1 base short, with 10 bases between. Germline CDR1 MNHEY, CDR2 SVGAGI. Researchers reported sorting CD4+ naive, central memory, regulatory and stem cell-like memory cells via CD45RO/CCR7/CD25/CD127/CD95/CD27. This clone came up a few times. Its antigen is not known. cDNA synthesis used the whole RNA isolate, giving expressed TCRB sequences. Data came from immunoSEQ multiplex PCR; TCRdb stores just in-frame clones and leaves some out. The table lists roughly 700,000 clones, roughly 13% of them singletons. The origin of this receptor is a young man with type 1 diabetes. The sequenced material came from naive CD4+ T cells from blood. The chain carries TRBV6-5 and TRBJ2-5; D is perhaps TRBD2 (6 bases). For the CDR3, the DNA is TGTGCCAGCACTATCGGGGGCCAAGAGACCCAGTACTTC. Its translation: CASTIGGQETQYF.